This TCR beta chain was sequenced for a study of blood T cell repertoires in COVID-19. Study-level information: There were acute and convalescent COVID-19 samples, and they came from the United States, Italy and Spain.

The germline gives CDR1 LNHDA, CDR2 SQIVND (reference sequence). Trimming shortened V by 1 base and J by 2 bases, and 11 bases separated the two germline ends. CDR3 size: 15 residues. Repertoires were generated with immunoSEQ multiplex PCR, while TCRdb's copy carries only in-frame clones and drops some. The repertoire has about 150,000 clones, less than 90% of them found once; the top ten carry more than 4.5%. Sample: PBMCs or T cells enriched from blood (not recorded which). The sequence was obtained from a woman between 50 and 59 years old who had been exposed to COVID-19. The chain joins TRBV19 to TRBJ2-5; possible D gene TRBD2, 6 bases. The CDR3 DNA is TGTGCCAGTAGTATAGGAGCGGACTATCAAGAGACCCAGTACTTC. Protein product: CASSIGADYQETQYF.